These T cell receptor beta chains were read from a single sample in a study of T cell responses to AZD1222 COVID-19 vaccine. Assay: immunoSEQ multiplex PCR; the TCRdb copy retains only in-frame clones and omits some. This sample has around 170,000 clones, with around 90% found just once. Specimen: peripheral blood, collected on day 0 of AZD1222 vaccination. The receptors stem from an adult in good health. The CDR3 runs from the conserved cysteine through the conserved F or W. The D gene is left open where the match is weak. Clone size is not always given. Where it is, it says once, few, many or a class for expanded clones.

>NA|TRBV2|NA|TRBJ1-3
TGTGCCAGCAGTGAAGAGCCTTACGGAAACACCATATATTTT
CASSEEPYGNTIYF
>NA|TRBV4-1|NA|TRBJ2-7
TGCGCCAGCAGCCAAGTCCCGAAAGGACAGCAGTACTTC
CASSQVPKGQQYF
>NA|TRBV18|NA|TRBJ2-1
TGTGCCAGCTCACCCATGACAGGAACCTACAATGAGCAGTTCTTC
CASSPMTGTYNEQFF
>NA|TRBV18|TRBD2|TRBJ2-2
TGTGCCAGCTCACCGAGCGGGACGAACACCGGGGAGCTGTTTTTT
CASSPSGTNTGELFF
>NA|TRBV29-1|NA|TRBJ1-3
TGCAGCGTTGAAGTCCTCTCTGGAAACACCATATATTTT
CSVEVLSGNTIYF
>NA|TRBV5-4|NA|TRBJ2-6
TGTGCCAGCAGCTCCGTTACGAAGGCCGGGGCCAACGTCCTGACTTTC
CASSSVTKAGANVLTF
>NA|TRBV9|NA|TRBJ2-7
TGTGCCAGCAGCGCCCCCGGGTCCTACGAGCAGTACTTC
CASSAPGSYEQYF
>NA|TRBV28|TRBD1|TRBJ1-1
TGTGCCAGCATAAAAGGGGGGACAGCAAGTACTGAAGCTTTCTTT
CASIKGGTASTEAFF
>NA|TRBV19|TRBD2|TRBJ2-5
TGTGCCAGTAGTATAGGAGTACTAGCGGGACGTATCCAAGAGACCCAGTACTTC
CASSIGVLAGRIQETQYF
>many|TRBV2|NA|TRBJ2-1
TGTGCCAGCAGTGAACCCCCGGGATATAATGAGCAGTTCTTC
CASSEPPGYNEQFF
>NA|TRBV19|TRBD1|TRBJ1-1
TGTGCCAGTAGGGAGGGACAGGGAAGTACTGAAGCTTTCTTT
CASREGQGSTEAFF
>NA|TRBV25-1|NA|TRBJ2-5
TGTGCCAGCAGTGAACTTGAGACAGAAGAGACCCAGTACTTC
CASSELETEETQYF
>NA|TRBV24-1|NA|TRBJ2-5
TGTGCCACCAGTGATTTCGTGGCACAAGAGACCCAGTACTTC
CATSDFVAQETQYF
>few|TRBV2|NA|TRBJ1-3
TGTGCCAGCAGTGCCCAACAGGAGCCCTCTGGAAACACCATATATTTT
CASSAQQEPSGNTIYF
>NA|TRBV10-3|NA|TRBJ1-1
TGTGCCATCAGTGAGTCGAGACTTGCAGCTTTCTTT
CAISESRLAAFF
>NA|TRBV19|TRBD1|TRBJ1-2
TGTGCCAGCAACGACAGGGGGTGGTATGGCTACACCTTC
CASNDRGWYGYTF
>NA|TRBV11-2|NA|TRBJ2-7
TGTGCCAGCAGCTTACAGGGCTACGAGCAGTACTTC
CASSLQGYEQYF
>NA|TRBV11-2|NA|TRBJ1-6
TGTGCCAGCAGCCTTTGGGACGGCGGGGAGTCACCCCTCCACTTT
CASSLWDGGESPLHF
>NA|TRBV29-1|TRBD1|TRBJ1-1
TGCAGCGTCCGGACAGGGAACACTGAAGCTTTCTTT
CSVRTGNTEAFF
>NA|TRBV10-1|TRBD1|TRBJ2-7
TGCGCCAGCAGGAAGAACAGGGGCTATAGGTACGAGCAGTACTTC
CASRKNRGYRYEQYF
>NA|TRBV7-2|NA|TRBJ2-7
TGTGCCAGCAGCCCAGCCCCGCTAACCGTCCCCTACGAGCAGTACTTC
CASSPAPLTVPYEQYF
>NA|TRBV19|NA|TRBJ2-7
TGTGCCAGTAGTCCCGACGAAGACCTCCTCTACGAGCAGTACTTC
CASSPDEDLLYEQYF
>NA|TRBV10-2|NA|TRBJ2-7
TGCGCCAGCAGTGAGGGGGGCCCCTACGAGCAGTACTTC
CASSEGGPYEQYF
>NA|TRBV28|TRBD1|TRBJ1-5
TGTGCCAGCAGTCTCCCGGACAGGGAGAGCCAGCCCCAGCATTTT
CASSLPDRESQPQHF
>NA|TRBV2|NA|TRBJ1-2
TGTGCCAGCAGTGAAGCGGTATACCAGGCCTCTAACTATGGCTACACCTTC
CASSEAVYQASNYGYTF
>NA|TRBV3-1/TRBV3-2|NA|TRBJ1-5
TGTGCCAGCAGCCAAGCATCTGAGGGGGGCGCCGGGCCCCAGCATTTT
CASSQASEGGAGPQHF
>NA|TRBV5-1|TRBD1|TRBJ1-3
TGCGCCAGCAGGCAGGGACAGGGAAGTGATGGAAACACCATATATTTT
CASRQGQGSDGNTIYF
>many|TRBV3-1/TRBV3-2|TRBD2|TRBJ2-5
TGTGCCAGCAGCCGCGGGACTAGCTCGAGACAAGAGACCCAGTACTTC
CASSRGTSSRQETQYF
>NA|TRBV9|NA|TRBJ1-2
TGTGCCAGCAGCCTTACGGGGGCGGAAGGCTACACCTTC
CASSLTGAEGYTF
>NA|TRBV24-1|NA|TRBJ2-3
TGTGCCACCAGAGGAGCAGGGTCAGATACGCAGTATTTT
CATRGAGSDTQYF
>NA|TRBV19|TRBD2|TRBJ2-7
TGTGCCAGTAGTATACTAGCGGGAGTTGCCGAGCAGTACTTC
CASSILAGVAEQYF